Included here is one T cell receptor (beta chain) sequence, with context. Grouping used clinical history reported by participants in a survey and questionnaire. CDR1 is KGHSH and CDR2 is LQKENI in the germline V gene. This CDR3 has 16 amino acids. V was pared by 6 bases and J by 0 bases, with 12 bases between. This entry comes from a study of blood T cell repertoires in COVID-19. Method: immunoSEQ multiplex PCR; TCRdb's copy keeps in-frame clones and lacks some. This repertoire shows approximately 500,000 clones, around 89% found once; its top ten account for 1.5% to 2%. The clonotype comes from a woman in her thirties or forties who had recovered from COVID-19. This chain links TRBV18 with TRBJ1-6, with D possibly TRBD1 on 6 matching bases. Sequences were obtained from PBMCs or T cells enriched from blood (not recorded which). The CDR3 DNA follows: TGTGCCAGCTCTATGGGGGCTATCTCCTATAATTCACCCCTCCACTTT. Its protein product is CASSMGAISYNSPLHF.